Listed below are T cell receptor beta chains from one sample, sequenced in a study of T-cell memory formation after mild COVID-19. MiXCR, run by TCRdb on the 5' RACE reads, gives a single entry per CDR3 protein. The table includes approximately 28,000 distinct CDR3 sequences, approximately 12% detected once. Sequenced input: PBMCs or a T cell subset sorted from them (not recorded which). The receptor source for this set is an adult woman who had mild COVID-19 (a few samples of this study predate the infection). Cell type and time point are not known. Each CDR3 is given with its conserved first and last residue. The D gene is left open where the match is weak. Part of the rows lack a size; the others show once, few, many or a class for expanded clones.

clone_size: many
j_call: TRBJ2-1
d_call: TRBD2
v_call: TRBV6-4
cdr3_nt: TGTGCCAGCAGTGACTCTAGGAGGGGAGGGAATGAGCAGTTCTTC
cdr3_aa: CASSDSRRGGNEQFF

clone_size: many
j_call: TRBJ2-3
d_call: .
v_call: TRBV5-1
cdr3_nt: TGCGCCAGCAGCGAATCCCTCTCAGGGGGGTCTACGCAGTATTTT
cdr3_aa: CASSESLSGGSTQYF

clone_size: .
j_call: TRBJ2-1
d_call: .
v_call: TRBV7-2
cdr3_nt: TGTGCAAGCAGCTTAGGGAACAGCCCGGGTAATGAGCAGTTCTTC
cdr3_aa: CASSLGNSPGNEQFF

clone_size: many
j_call: TRBJ1-4
d_call: .
v_call: TRBV5-1
cdr3_nt: TGCGCCAGCAGCTTGGTGGGGATGGCTAATGAAAAACTGTTTTTT
cdr3_aa: CASSLVGMANEKLFF

clone_size: many
j_call: TRBJ2-1
d_call: .
v_call: TRBV4-1
cdr3_nt: TGCGCCAGCAGCCCCCTCCCTGAAGCCTACAATGAGCAGTTCTTC
cdr3_aa: CASSPLPEAYNEQFF

clone_size: many
j_call: TRBJ2-7
d_call: .
v_call: TRBV5-1
cdr3_nt: TGCGCCAGCAGCTTACGGGCAAGGACCGGTACCTACGAGCAGTACTTC
cdr3_aa: CASSLRARTGTYEQYF

clone_size: many
j_call: TRBJ2-1
d_call: .
v_call: TRBV25-1
cdr3_nt: TGTGCCAGCAGTGATCCCCGCGGTGAGGACGCTAGCGCCAATGAGCAGTTCTTC
cdr3_aa: CASSDPRGEDASANEQFF

clone_size: many
j_call: TRBJ2-7
d_call: .
v_call: TRBV12-3/TRBV12-4
cdr3_nt: TGTGCCAGCAGTCGGACGGTCTCCTACGAGCAGTACTTC
cdr3_aa: CASSRTVSYEQYF

clone_size: many
j_call: TRBJ2-7
d_call: .
v_call: TRBV7-8
cdr3_nt: TGTGCCAGCAGCCCTACCGGGCTATACTCCTACGAGCAGTACTTC
cdr3_aa: CASSPTGLYSYEQYF

clone_size: many
j_call: TRBJ2-2
d_call: .
v_call: TRBV7-8
cdr3_nt: TGTGCCAGCAGCGCAGTCGCGAACACCGGGGAGCTGTTTTTT
cdr3_aa: CASSAVANTGELFF

clone_size: many
j_call: TRBJ2-1
d_call: TRBD2
v_call: TRBV19
cdr3_nt: TGTGCCAGTAAAATCCTAGCGGGGGGGATTGATGAGCAGTTCTTC
cdr3_aa: CASKILAGGIDEQFF

clone_size: many
j_call: TRBJ2-2
d_call: .
v_call: TRBV9
cdr3_nt: TGTGCCAGCCAGTTTGGAACGAACACCGGGGAGCTGTTTTTT
cdr3_aa: CASQFGTNTGELFF

clone_size: many
j_call: TRBJ1-6
d_call: TRBD1
v_call: TRBV5-4
cdr3_nt: TGTGCCAGCAGCGAGCAGGGGGGTGCTAATTCACCCCTCCACTTT
cdr3_aa: CASSEQGGANSPLHF

clone_size: many
j_call: TRBJ1-1
d_call: TRBD1
v_call: TRBV6-6
cdr3_nt: TGTGCCAGCAGTATCTCACAGGGGACTGAAGCTTTCTTT
cdr3_aa: CASSISQGTEAFF

clone_size: many
j_call: TRBJ2-7
d_call: .
v_call: TRBV5-6
cdr3_nt: TGTGCCAGCAGCTCCGGGGGGCTCACCTACGAGCAGTACTTC
cdr3_aa: CASSSGGLTYEQYF

clone_size: many
j_call: TRBJ2-7
d_call: .
v_call: TRBV5-4
cdr3_nt: TGTGCCAGCAGCTTTTCTCGGGACAACTCCTACGAGCAGTACTTC
cdr3_aa: CASSFSRDNSYEQYF

clone_size: many
j_call: TRBJ2-7
d_call: TRBD1
v_call: TRBV4-1
cdr3_nt: TGCGCCAGCAGCCAACCCGGGACAGGGGTGTATGAGCAGTACTTC
cdr3_aa: CASSQPGTGVYEQYF

clone_size: many
j_call: TRBJ1-1
d_call: .
v_call: TRBV7-2
cdr3_nt: TGTGCCAGCAGCTTAGCATGGGGGAACACTGAAGCTTTCTTT
cdr3_aa: CASSLAWGNTEAFF

clone_size: many
j_call: TRBJ1-2
d_call: .
v_call: TRBV7-3
cdr3_nt: TGTGCCAGCAGCGAGGGGCCCGACTATGGCTACACCTTC
cdr3_aa: CASSEGPDYGYTF

clone_size: many
j_call: TRBJ2-1
d_call: .
v_call: TRBV29-1
cdr3_nt: TGCAGCGTTGGGGGAGCGGAGGGCTTAGGCAATGAGCAGTTCTTC
cdr3_aa: CSVGGAEGLGNEQFF

clone_size: .
j_call: TRBJ2-1
d_call: TRBD2
v_call: TRBV7-2
cdr3_nt: TGTGCCAGCAGCTTAATTCCTAGCGGGGGGGCTAATGAGCAGTTCTTC
cdr3_aa: CASSLIPSGGANEQFF

clone_size: many
j_call: TRBJ2-7
d_call: TRBD2
v_call: TRBV7-9
cdr3_nt: TGTGCCAGCAGCCCTAGCGGGAGTCCCTACGAGCAGTACTTC
cdr3_aa: CASSPSGSPYEQYF